A single sample is the source of the 16 T cell receptor beta chains below, sequenced in a study of blood T cell repertoires in COVID-19. Produced via immunoSEQ multiplex PCR; TCRdb's table is partial and in-frame only. The sample carries more than 45,000 clones, more than 80% recorded once. The sample taken for sequencing was peripheral blood. The receptors derive from a man aged 65 to 85 with active COVID-19.

This clone showed up just once. The V gene is TRBV7-6, the J gene TRBJ2-7; TRBD2 matches 7 bases. J gave up 1 base and V 5 bases, and 8 bases lay outside the gene matches. The length of the CDR3 is 15 residues. From germline, CDR1 is SGHVS and CDR2 FNYEAQ. CDR3 sequence (DNA): TGTGCCAGCAGCCAGTGGGCGGGGGAATCCTACGAGCAGTACTTC. Translation: CASSQWAGESYEQYF.

The chain employs TRBV6-6 and TRBJ2-2, with D possibly matching TRBD2 (5 bases). The CDR3 sequence is 15 residues long. Germline lookup yields CDR1 MNHNY and CDR2 SVGAGI (reference sequence). The ends were cut back, 4 bases at V and 2 bases at J, with 11 bases in the middle. The CDR3 sequence is CASSSADLNTGELFF. The CDR3 DNA sequence: TGTGCCAGCAGTTCCGCGGACTTAAACACCGGGGAGCTGTTTTTT.

J is TRBJ1-2 and V is TRBV28; 7 bases agree with TRBD1. CDR1 and CDR2 from the germline V gene are MDHEN and SYDVKM. The CDR3 length is 16 residues. With V trimmed by 2 bases and J by 2 bases, 8 bases remained unmatched. Here the CDR3 reads CASSLPTGDFNYGYTF. The CDR3 coding sequence is TGTGCCAGCAGTTTACCTACAGGGGACTTCAACTATGGCTACACCTTC.

The chain joins TRBV19 to TRBJ1-2; TRBD1 agrees at 7 bases. This CDR3 comprises 16 residues. Germline CDR1 and CDR2: LNHDA and SQIVND (reference sequence). The trim removed 5 bases at V and 3 bases at J, leaving 12 bases unmatched. The CDR3 spells CASSPNSDRAYYGYTF. In DNA form, the CDR3 reads TGTGCCAGTAGTCCCAACTCCGACAGGGCCTACTATGGCTACACCTTC.

The J gene is TRBJ1-2, the V gene TRBV7-2, with D tentatively TRBD1 (6 bases). Per germline, CDR1 SGHTA and CDR2 FQGNSA. This CDR3 is built from 15 residues. Trimming cost V 1 base and J 5 bases, with 14 bases left between them. DNA for the CDR3: TGTGCCAGCAGCTTAGGGACAGTTTCTCGGTATGGCTACACCTTC. Protein product: CASSLGTVSRYGYTF.

This clone was counted once. The rearrangement links TRBV5-6 to TRBJ1-2, with 10 bases fitting TRBD1. Per the germline V gene, CDR1 is SGHDT and CDR2 is YYEEEE. V gave up 0 bases and J gave up 8 bases; unmatched junction bases: 4. The CDR3 length is 14 residues. The CDR3 loop is CASSLGQGARGYTF. The CDR3, as DNA: TGTGCCAGCAGCTTGGGACAGGGGGCTCGGGGCTACACCTTC.

The V gene is TRBV27, the J gene TRBJ1-2, with D possibly TRBD1 on 6 matching bases. The CDR3 is 12 residues long. The V gene lost 6 bases and the J gene lost 2 bases, with 7 bases spanning the gap. CDR1 and CDR2 (germline): MNHEY, SMNVEV (reference sequence). CDR3 sequence: CASRQGNYGYTF. The CDR3 region has the DNA TGTGCCAGCAGACAGGGAAACTATGGCTACACCTTC.

The chain couples TRBV7-2 to TRBJ1-1; 9 nucleotides agree with TRBD1. Germline loops: CDR1 SGHTA, CDR2 FQGNSA. The V segment lost 5 bases and the J segment 5 bases; nucleotides outside the gene matches: 6. The CDR3 contains 14 residues. CDR3 amino acids: CASSPTGGFTEAFF. CDR3 in DNA: TGTGCCAGCAGCCCCACAGGGGGCTTTACTGAAGCTTTCTTT.

The chain links TRBV11-2 to TRBJ2-1; 10 bases are shared with TRBD1. Losses at the gene ends were 0 bases for V and 8 bases for J; bases not matched to a gene: 10. Germline V lookup: CDR1 SGHAT, CDR2 FQNNGV. The CDR3 is 17 amino acids. The CDR3 sequence: CASSLDFRTGGIDEQFF. The CDR3 DNA sequence: TGTGCCAGCAGCTTAGATTTTCGGACAGGGGGTATCGATGAGCAGTTCTTC.

This clone came up a few times. J is TRBJ1-2 and V is TRBV2, with 7 bases matching TRBD1. CDR3 length: 14 amino acids. The trim removed 0 bases at V and 8 bases at J, leaving 6 bases unmatched. CDR1 is SNHLY, CDR2 FYNNEI, per germline. The CDR3 loop reads CASSEAGGQIGYTF. CDR3 DNA sequence: TGTGCCAGCAGTGAAGCGGGGGGACAGATCGGCTACACCTTC.

The chain links TRBV6-5 to TRBJ1-3, with D possibly matching TRBD1 (6 bases). V was shortened by 4 bases and J by 1 base, with 8 bases between the two germline ends. This CDR3 spans 14 amino acids. CDR1 MNHEY and CDR2 SVGAGI come from the germline V gene. CDR3 sequence (DNA): TGTGCCAGCAGTTGGACAGATTCTGGAAACACCATATATTTT. It codes for CASSWTDSGNTIYF.

The chain combines TRBV5-1 with TRBJ2-7, with D perhaps TRBD1 (6 bases). This CDR3 is built from 15 residues. Germline loops: CDR1 SGHRS, CDR2 YFSETQ. V was trimmed by 2 bases and J by 3 bases, leaving 15 bases between them. CDR3 protein: CASSFETGSNYEQYF. The CDR3, as DNA: TGCGCCAGCAGCTTTGAAACAGGGAGTAACTACGAGCAGTACTTC.

The V call is TRBV15, the J call TRBJ1-2; D is perhaps TRBD1 (6 bases). V lost 3 bases to trimming and J lost 7 bases, with 21 bases between them. The germline gives CDR1 LNHNV, CDR2 YYDKDF (reference sequence). The length of the CDR3 is 16 residues. CDR3 sequence: CATSSAGTPESGGYTF. The CDR3 DNA reads TGTGCCACCAGCAGTGCCGGGACACCCGAGAGCGGTGGCTACACCTTC.

V is TRBV11-2 and J is TRBJ1-1; D is possibly TRBD1 (5 bases). This CDR3 contains 14 residues. Germline loops: CDR1 SGHAT, CDR2 FQNNGV. V lost 5 bases to trimming and J lost 4 bases, with 14 bases between them. CDR3: CASSGTGRGTEAFF. For the CDR3, the DNA is TGTGCCAGCAGCGGTACAGGACGCGGCACTGAAGCTTTCTTT.

V is TRBV6-5 and J is TRBJ2-7; D remains unclear. V gave up 4 bases and J gave up 0 bases, with 10 bases separating them. CDR1 and CDR2 (germline): MNHEY, SVGAGI. The CDR3 contains 14 residues. The CDR3 region is CASSSSDTSYEQYF. The CDR3 DNA reads as TGTGCCAGCAGTTCTTCTGACACCTCCTACGAGCAGTACTTC.

V and J are TRBV6-2 or TRBV6-3 and TRBJ2-1; 10 bases are a match to TRBD2. Germline loops: CDR1 MNHEY, CDR2 SVGEGT. The CDR3 length is 15 residues. V dropped 4 bases and J dropped 10; count of bases not matched to a gene: 10. The CDR3 DNA reads as TGTGCCAGCAGTTCAGGCATAGCGGGGGGTGACGAGCAGTTCTTC. It translates to CASSSGIAGGDEQFF.